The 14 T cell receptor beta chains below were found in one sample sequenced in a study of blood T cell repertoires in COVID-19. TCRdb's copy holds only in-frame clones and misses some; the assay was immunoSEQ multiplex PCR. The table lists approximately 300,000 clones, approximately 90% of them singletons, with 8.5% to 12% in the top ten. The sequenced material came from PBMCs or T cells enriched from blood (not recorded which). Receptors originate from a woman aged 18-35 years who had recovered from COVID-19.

This CDR3 is CASSSDHKQGRAFF. In nucleotides, the CDR3 is TGTGCCAGCAGCTCGGATCATAAACAGGGCCGGGCTTTCTTT. This chain joins TRBV5-5 and TRBJ1-1; TRBD1 might be the D (6 bases). The CDR3 runs 14 residues. V lost 3 bases and J 11 bases, leaving 20 bases between the germline ends. Germline lookup yields CDR1 SGHKS and CDR2 YYEKEE (reference sequence).

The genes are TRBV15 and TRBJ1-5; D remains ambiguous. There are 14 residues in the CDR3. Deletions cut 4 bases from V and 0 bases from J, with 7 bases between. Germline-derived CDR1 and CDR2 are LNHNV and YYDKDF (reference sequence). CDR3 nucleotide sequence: TGTGCCACCAGCATTGGGAGTAGCAATCAGCCCCAGCATTTT. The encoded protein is CATSIGSSNQPQHF.

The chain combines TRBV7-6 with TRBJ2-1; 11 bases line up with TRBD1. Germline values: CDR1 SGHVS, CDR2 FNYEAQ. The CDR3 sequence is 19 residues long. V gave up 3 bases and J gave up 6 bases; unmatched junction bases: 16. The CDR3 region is CASSLRTGGAFSLSNEQFF. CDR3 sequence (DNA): TGTGCCAGCAGCTTGAGGACAGGGGGCGCGTTCAGTTTATCCAATGAGCAGTTCTTC. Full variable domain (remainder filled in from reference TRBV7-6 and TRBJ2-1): GAGVSQSPRYKVTKRGQDVALRCDPISGHVSLYWYRQALGQGPEFLTYFNYEAQQDKSGLPNDRFSAERPEGSISTLTIQRTEQRDSAMYRCASSLRTGGAFSLSNEQFFGPGTRLTVL.

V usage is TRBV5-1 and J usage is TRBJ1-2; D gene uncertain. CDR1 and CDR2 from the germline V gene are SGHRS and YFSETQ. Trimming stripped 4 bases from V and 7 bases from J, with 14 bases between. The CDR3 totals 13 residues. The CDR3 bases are TGCGCCAGCAGCCCCTCGCCCTCGGGTGGCTACACCTTC. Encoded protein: CASSPSPSGGYTF.

CDR3 residues: CASSAAADTSGNTIYF. CDR3 in DNA: TGTGCCAGCAGCGCGGCGGCAGATACCTCTGGAAACACCATATATTTT. The chain has TRBV7-6 and TRBJ1-3; D is unclear. Between the trimmed V and J ends, which lost 5 bases and 0 bases, there was a span of 14 bases. This CDR3 is 16 amino acids long. Germline CDR1 and CDR2: SGHVS and FNYEAQ.

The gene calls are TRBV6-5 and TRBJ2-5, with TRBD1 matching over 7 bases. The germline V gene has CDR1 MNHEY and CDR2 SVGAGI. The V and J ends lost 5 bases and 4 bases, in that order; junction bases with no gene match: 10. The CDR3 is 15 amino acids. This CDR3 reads CASSPTDRAIETQYF. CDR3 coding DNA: TGTGCCAGCAGTCCGACCGACAGGGCGATAGAGACCCAGTACTTC.

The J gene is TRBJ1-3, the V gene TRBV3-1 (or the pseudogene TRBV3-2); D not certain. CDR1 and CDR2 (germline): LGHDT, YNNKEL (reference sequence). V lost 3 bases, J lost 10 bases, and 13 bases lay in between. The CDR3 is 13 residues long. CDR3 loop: CASSQGNPGTIYF. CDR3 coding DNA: TGTGCCAGCAGCCAGGGTAACCCGGGGACCATATATTTT.

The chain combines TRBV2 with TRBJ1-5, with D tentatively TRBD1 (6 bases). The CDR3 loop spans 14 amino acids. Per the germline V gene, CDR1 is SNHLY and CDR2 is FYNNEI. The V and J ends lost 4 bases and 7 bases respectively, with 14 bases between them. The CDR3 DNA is TGTGCCAGCAGTGGAGAACAGGGCCACCAGCCCCAGCATTTT. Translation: CASSGEQGHQPQHF.

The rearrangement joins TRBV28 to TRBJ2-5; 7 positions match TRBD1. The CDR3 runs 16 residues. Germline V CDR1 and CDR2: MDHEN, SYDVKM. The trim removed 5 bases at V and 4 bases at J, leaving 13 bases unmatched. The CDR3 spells CASSPPHRGRRETQYF. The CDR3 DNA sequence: TGTGCCAGCAGTCCTCCCCACAGGGGTAGGAGAGAGACCCAGTACTTC.

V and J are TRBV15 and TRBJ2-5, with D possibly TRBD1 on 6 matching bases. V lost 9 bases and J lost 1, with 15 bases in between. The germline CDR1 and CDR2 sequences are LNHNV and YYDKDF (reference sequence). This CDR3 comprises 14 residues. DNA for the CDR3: TGTGCCACAGGACAGCTTAATCTCCAAGAGACCCAGTACTTC. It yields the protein CATGQLNLQETQYF.

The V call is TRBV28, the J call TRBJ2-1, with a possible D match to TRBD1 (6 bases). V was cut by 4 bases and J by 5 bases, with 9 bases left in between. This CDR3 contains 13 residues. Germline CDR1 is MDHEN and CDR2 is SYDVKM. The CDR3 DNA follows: TGTGCCAGCAGTTCCGGGACAAACAATGAGCAGTTCTTC. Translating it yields CASSSGTNNEQFF. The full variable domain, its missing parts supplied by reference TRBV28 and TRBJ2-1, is DVKVTQSSRYLVKRTGEKVFLECVQDMDHENMFWYRQDPGLGLRLIYFSYDVKMKEKGDIPEGYSVSREKKERFSLILESASTNQTSMYLCASSSGTNNEQFFGPGTRLTVL.

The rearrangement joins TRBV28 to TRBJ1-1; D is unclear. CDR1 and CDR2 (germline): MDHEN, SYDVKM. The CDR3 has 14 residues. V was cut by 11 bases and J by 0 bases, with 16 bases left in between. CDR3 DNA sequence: TGTGCCGCCCAAACGGGGTCTGTGAACACTGAAGCTTTCTTT. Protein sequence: CAAQTGSVNTEAFF.

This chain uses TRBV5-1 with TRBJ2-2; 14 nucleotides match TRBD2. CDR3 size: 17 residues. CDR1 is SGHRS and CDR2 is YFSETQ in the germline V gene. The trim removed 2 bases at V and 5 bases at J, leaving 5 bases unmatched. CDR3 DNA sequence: TGCGCCAGCAGCTTCGGGACTAGCGGGAGATATACCGGGGAGCTGTTTTTT. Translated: CASSFGTSGRYTGELFF.

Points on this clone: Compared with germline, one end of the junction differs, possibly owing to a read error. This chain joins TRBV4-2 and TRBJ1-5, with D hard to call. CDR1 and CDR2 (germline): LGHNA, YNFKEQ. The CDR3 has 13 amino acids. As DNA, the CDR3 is TGTGCCAGCAGCGGAGAGGGCAACCAGCCCCAGCATTTT. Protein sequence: CASSGEGNQPQHF.